Shown below are 10 T cell receptor beta chains from a single sample sequenced in a study of blood T cell repertoires in COVID-19. Profiling relied on immunoSEQ multiplex PCR, and the TCRdb table lists in-frame clones only, not all of them. The sample lists 250,000 to 300,000 clones, about nine tenths seen once, with roughly an eighth in the top ten. The specimen was peripheral blood. The source is an older woman with acute or convalescent COVID-19.

J is TRBJ1-1 and V is TRBV7-9; D is ambiguous. Germline assignment: CDR1 SEHNR and CDR2 FQNEAQ (reference sequence). Trimming left V 5 bases short and J 5 bases short, with 15 bases between. The CDR3 is made up of 14 amino acids. The CDR3 reads CASSELPRSTEAFF. The CDR3 region has the DNA TGTGCCAGCAGCGAACTCCCTCGGAGTACTGAAGCTTTCTTT.

Worth noting for this clone: This may be a read error: a much more frequent sequence differs by one nucleotide. The chain is built from TRBV6-5 and TRBJ1-1; a possible D gene is TRBD1 (6 bases). This CDR3 is 14 amino acids long. V lost 6 bases to trimming and J lost 0 bases, with 11 bases between them. CDR1 MNHEY and CDR2 SVGAGI come from the germline V gene. Here the CDR3 DNA reads TGTGCCAGCAGCTCGGACAGAATGAACACTGAAGCTTTCTTT. Its protein is CASSSDRMNTEAFF.

The J gene is TRBJ1-2, the V gene TRBV27, with D maybe TRBD1 (6 bases). CDR3 length: 19 amino acids. Trimming took off 3 bases at V and 0 bases at J, with 23 bases between the two ends. CDR1 is MNHEY and CDR2 is SMNVEV in the germline V gene (reference sequence). CDR3 sequence: CASSFGPRGRGTANYGYTF. The CDR3 DNA is TGTGCCAGCAGTTTCGGCCCACGGGGCAGGGGAACCGCTAACTATGGCTACACCTTC.

The CDR3 region has the DNA TGTGCCAGCAGCAGTGGACAGGGTTTAAGGGAAAAACTGTTTTTT. Amino acids: CASSSGQGLREKLFF. The rearrangement joins TRBV5-4 to TRBJ1-4; 8 bases align to TRBD1. CDR1 is SGHNT and CDR2 is YYREEE in the germline V gene (reference sequence). This CDR3 is 15 amino acids long. Germline trimming cut 4 bases from V and 8 bases from J; bases unmatched to any gene: 10.

This clone came up a few times. V usage is TRBV10-3 and J usage is TRBJ2-7, with 7 positions matching TRBD1. Germline CDR1 is ENHRY and CDR2 is SYGVKD. The CDR3 contains 12 residues. V was clipped by 11 bases and J by 6 bases; unmatched bases: 10. CDR3 loop: CAVSKQGFEQYF. CDR3 sequence (DNA): TGTGCCGTATCCAAACAGGGGTTCGAGCAGTACTTC.

CDR3 in DNA: TGTGCCAGCAGCTTCGGGGGGCTAGCTAATGAAAAACTGTTTTTT. It specifies CASSFGGLANEKLFF. The rearrangement links TRBV7-2 to TRBJ1-4, with D possibly being TRBD1 (6 bases). V was trimmed by 3 bases and J by 3 bases, leaving 11 bases between them. CDR1 SGHTA and CDR2 FQGNSA come from the germline V gene. The CDR3 spans 15 residues.

The chain recombines TRBV19 with TRBJ1-5; no clear D. With 4 bases removed from V and 4 bases from J, the gap between germline ends came to 8 bases. In germline, CDR1 is LNHDA, CDR2 SQIVND (reference sequence). This CDR3 has 13 amino acids. CDR3 in amino acids: CASSTGVNQPQHF. The CDR3 DNA follows: TGTGCCAGTAGTACGGGAGTGAATCAGCCCCAGCATTTT. Together with reference TRBV19 and TRBJ1-5, the CDR3 gives the full variable domain: DGGITQSPKYLFRKEGQNVTLSCEQNLNHDAMYWYRQDPGQGLRLIYYSQIVNDFQKGDIAEGYSVSREKKESFPLTVTSAQKNPTAFYLCASSTGVNQPQHFGDGTRLSIL.

The gene calls are TRBV4-2 and TRBJ1-2, with D possibly TRBD1 on 5 matching bases. This CDR3 is 13 amino acids long. Trimming cost V 1 base and J 8 bases, with 11 bases left between them. Germline V gives CDR1 LGHNA, CDR2 YNFKEQ. The CDR3: CASSQGREEGYTF. In DNA form, the CDR3 reads TGTGCCAGCAGCCAAGGCAGGGAGGAGGGCTACACCTTC.

This clone was counted a single time. V usage is TRBV6-1 and J usage is TRBJ2-3; D perhaps matches TRBD2 (7 bases). CDR1 MNHNS and CDR2 SASEGT come from the germline V gene. The length of the CDR3 is 16 residues. Trimming removed 0 bases at V and 3 bases at J, with 13 bases between. The CDR3 DNA sequence: TGTGCCAGCAGTGAAGCGGCTCGGGGGGCGACAGATACGCAGTATTTT. Translating gives CASSEAARGATDTQYF.

The chain employs TRBV28 and TRBJ2-7; weak D call: TRBD1 (5 bases). CDR1 and CDR2 (germline): MDHEN, SYDVKM. The CDR3 spans 14 residues. The V end was cut by 7 bases, the J end by 0 bases, with 13 bases between. CDR3 sequence (DNA): TGTGCCAGCATAGGGGCCCTTCGCTCCTACGAGCAGTACTTC. Translating it yields CASIGALRSYEQYF.